This paragraph covers one TCR beta chain sequence. These data are taken from a study of cytomegalovirus exposure and HLA in healthy donors. This PCR relied on a set of 60 Vbeta primers and 13 Jbeta primers. Produced via immunoSEQ multiplex PCR; TCRdb's table is partial and in-frame only. In the table there are about 190,000 clones, about 80% of which are singletons. The sample consisted of PBMCs. This clonotype originated in a woman aged 45 to 65 in good health and CMV-seropositive.

In DNA, the CDR3 is TGTGCCAGCTCACCACCGGGGGGGCGGAGGTCACCCCTCCACTTT. It encodes CASSPPGGRRSPLHF. The J gene is TRBJ1-6, the V gene TRBV18; D is perhaps TRBD1 (6 bases). Germline values: CDR1 KGHSH, CDR2 LQKENI. This CDR3 has 15 amino acids. V lost 0 bases to trimming and J lost 10 bases, with 13 bases between them.